Each of the 26 T cell receptor beta chains below was sequenced from the same sample in a study of ipilimumab plus nivolumab after autologous stem cell transplantation. The repertoire was sequenced with immunoSEQ multiplex PCR; TCRdb's copy has only in-frame clones and lacks some. The table lists 37,000 or so clones, 80% to 95% of them singletons, with roughly 0.9% in the top ten. The sample was PBMCs, taken in a trial of ipilimumab plus nivolumab as post-transplant consolidation. The receptors were gathered from a male donor with multiple myeloma.

The genes are TRBV10-2 and TRBJ2-1; possibly TRBD2 for D (5 bases). The V end was cut by 2 bases, the J end by 8 bases, with 13 bases between. The CDR3 runs 14 residues. Germline assignment: CDR1 WSHSY and CDR2 SAAADI. The CDR3 reads CASSEGSSEDEQFF. CDR3 in DNA: TGCGCCAGCAGTGAGGGAAGCTCGGAGGATGAGCAGTTCTTC.

There are a few counts of this clone. V usage is TRBV6-5 and J usage is TRBJ1-2; tentatively, D is TRBD1 (5 bases). The germline V gene has CDR1 MNHEY and CDR2 SVGAGI. Trimming removed 10 bases at V and 0 bases at J, with 12 bases between. The CDR3 contains 13 residues. The CDR3 loop reads CATGRQSNYGYTF. The CDR3 region has the DNA TGTGCCACTGGGAGACAGTCTAACTATGGCTACACCTTC.

V gene TRBV2 combines with J gene TRBJ1-2, with unresolved D. Per germline, CDR1 SNHLY and CDR2 FYNNEI. V was cut by 2 bases and J by 0 bases, with 10 bases left in between. This CDR3 has 15 residues. The CDR3 sequence: CASSERTSSNYGYTF. The CDR3 region has the DNA TGTGCCAGCAGTGAAAGGACCAGCTCTAACTATGGCTACACCTTC.

This clone was detected only once. The chain has TRBV7-2 and TRBJ2-1; TRBD2 is a possible D gene (5 bases). Germline CDR1 is SGHTA and CDR2 is FQGNSA. The CDR3 contains 14 residues. Deletions cut 4 bases from V and 2 bases from J, with 9 bases between. The CDR3 region is CASSSAATYNEQFF. The CDR3 DNA sequence: TGTGCCAGCAGCTCAGCGGCTACCTACAATGAGCAGTTCTTC.

V and J are TRBV19 and TRBJ1-1, with D possibly matching TRBD1 (5 bases). Trimming took 5 bases from V and 4 from J, leaving 17 bases between them. The CDR3 sequence is 15 residues long. Germline V gene lookup returns CDR1 LNHDA and CDR2 SQIVND (reference sequence). The CDR3, as DNA: TGTGCCAGTAGTCCAGGACAACGAGGTAGCACTGAAGCTTTCTTT. Protein product: CASSPGQRGSTEAFF.

The genes are TRBV30 and TRBJ1-4; D is ambiguous. There are 14 residues in the CDR3. Trimming left V 1 base short and J 0 bases short, with 6 bases between. The germline V gene has CDR1 GTSNPN and CDR2 SVGIG (reference sequence). As DNA, the CDR3 is TGTGCCTGGAGTGAGGGCGCAACTAATGAAAAACTGTTTTTT. This translates into CAWSEGATNEKLFF. Complete variable domain (other parts from reference TRBV30 and TRBJ1-4): SQTIHQWPATLVQPVGSPLSLECTVEGTSNPNLYWYRQAAGRGLQLLFYSVGIGQISSEVPQNLSASRPQDRQFILSSKKLLLSDSGFYLCAWSEGATNEKLFFGSGTQLSVL.

The chain joins TRBV6-5 to TRBJ2-7, with D possibly matching TRBD1 (6 bases). The CDR3 loop spans 12 amino acids. Trimming left V 6 bases short and J 4 bases short, with 10 bases between. Germline loops: CDR1 MNHEY, CDR2 SVGAGI. CDR3 protein: CASRGRGYEQYF. CDR3 DNA sequence: TGTGCCAGCAGGGGCAGGGGATACGAGCAGTACTTC.

This sequence joins TRBV7-9 and TRBJ2-5; D tentatively reads TRBD1 or TRBD2 (5 bases each). The germline V gene encodes CDR1 SEHNR and CDR2 FQNEAQ (reference sequence). The CDR3 extends over 14 amino acids. Trimming stripped 6 bases from V and 5 bases from J, with 16 bases between. The CDR3 region is CASSSGTGSETQYF. In DNA, the CDR3 is TGTGCCAGCAGTTCCGGGACGGGGTCGGAGACCCAGTACTTC.

The genes are TRBV2 and TRBJ2-2, with TRBD1 matching over 8 bases. The V segment lost 5 bases and the J segment 5 bases; nucleotides outside the gene matches: 13. Germline CDR1 is SNHLY and CDR2 is FYNNEI. The CDR3 sequence is 17 residues long. DNA for the CDR3: TGTGCCAGCAGTATTTCATCACAGGGGGTAAAAACCGGGGAGCTGTTTTTT. Translating gives CASSISSQGVKTGELFF. The full variable domain, rest sourced from reference TRBV2 and TRBJ2-2, is EPEVTQTPSHQVTQMGQEVILRCVPISNHLYFYWYRQILGQKVEFLVSFYNNEISEKSEIFDDQFSVERPDGSNFTLKIRSTKLEDSAMYFCASSISSQGVKTGELFFGEGSRLTVL.

The genes are TRBV5-4 and TRBJ1-1; unclear D gene. This CDR3 spans 13 amino acids. Germline lookup yields CDR1 SGHNT and CDR2 YYREEE (reference sequence). V was shortened by 3 bases and J by 0 bases, with 6 bases between the two germline ends. CDR3 protein: CASSSNVNTEAFF. The CDR3 DNA reads as TGTGCCAGCAGCTCCAATGTGAACACTGAAGCTTTCTTT.

V is TRBV25-1 and J is TRBJ2-2; the D is unclear. V was cut by 4 bases and J by 3 bases, with 3 bases left in between. Germline V gene sequence: CDR1 MGHDK, CDR2 SYGVNS. The CDR3 is 12 residues long. The CDR3 protein is CASSGDTGELFF. For the CDR3, the DNA is TGTGCCAGCAGTGGAGACACCGGGGAGCTGTTTTTT.

The chain employs TRBV29-1 and TRBJ2-7, with TRBD1 matching 8 bases. The CDR3 covers 14 residues. V shed 4 bases, J shed 1 base, and the junction held 6 bases outside the gene matches. Germline CDR1 reads SQVTM; CDR2 reads ANQGSEA. The CDR3 coding sequence is TGCAGCGTTGCCGGGACAGGAACTTCCTACGAGCAGTACTTC. It yields the protein CSVAGTGTSYEQYF.

This clone came up a few times. The chain joins TRBV28 to TRBJ1-4; D is perhaps TRBD1 (5 bases). Trimming took off 4 bases at V and 7 bases at J, with 13 bases between the two ends. CDR1 MDHEN and CDR2 SYDVKM come from the germline V gene. This CDR3 is built from 14 residues. CDR3 DNA: TGTGCCAGCAGTTGGGGGAATAGGGGTGAAAAACTGTTTTTT. It yields the protein CASSWGNRGEKLFF. The variable domain in full, completed from reference TRBV28 and TRBJ1-4, reads DVKVTQSSRYLVKRTGEKVFLECVQDMDHENMFWYRQDPGLGLRLIYFSYDVKMKEKGDIPEGYSVSREKKERFSLILESASTNQTSMYLCASSWGNRGEKLFFGSGTQLSVL.

This rearrangement joins TRBV6-1 to TRBJ1-5; unclear D gene. With 6 bases removed from V and 4 bases from J, the gap between germline ends came to 7 bases. This CDR3 region has 12 residues. Germline V lookup: CDR1 MNHNS, CDR2 SASEGT. The CDR3 region has the DNA TGTGCCAGCAGAGCCGTTAATCAGCCCCAGCATTTT. Amino acids: CASRAVNQPQHF.

The chain links TRBV7-8 to TRBJ2-4, with 7 bases fitting TRBD2. The CDR3 extends over 17 amino acids. The V and J ends lost 2 bases and 1 base, in that order; junction bases with no gene match: 8. The germline V gene has CDR1 SGHVS and CDR2 FQNEAQ. This chain's CDR3 is CASSLFGTTGAKNIQYF. CDR3 nucleotide sequence: TGTGCCAGCAGCTTATTTGGGACTACTGGGGCCAAAAACATTCAGTACTTC.

V and J are TRBV7-2 and TRBJ2-1, with no clear D. Germline CDR1 is SGHTA and CDR2 is FQGNSA. The CDR3 is made up of 13 amino acids. With 1 base removed from V and 5 bases from J, the gap between germline ends came to 6 bases. CDR3: CASSLVTDNEQFF. The CDR3 nucleotides are TGTGCCAGCAGCTTAGTCACCGACAATGAGCAGTTCTTC.

The genes are TRBV28 and TRBJ2-1; 11 positions match TRBD2. Per the germline V gene, CDR1 is MDHEN and CDR2 is SYDVKM. The V and J ends lost 5 bases and 4 bases, in that order; junction bases with no gene match: 7. CDR3 length: 16 amino acids. This chain's CDR3 is CASSGGLAGGYNEQFF. CDR3 DNA sequence: TGTGCCAGCAGTGGTGGACTAGCGGGTGGATACAATGAGCAGTTCTTC.

The V call is TRBV11-3, the J call TRBJ2-1, with a possible D match to TRBD1 (5 bases). Germline CDR1 is SGHNT and CDR2 is YENEEA. Trimming cost V 1 base and J 0 bases, with 10 bases left between them. The CDR3 totals 16 residues. CDR3 sequence reads: CASSLGRQGSYNEQFF. The CDR3 DNA reads as TGTGCCAGCAGCTTAGGTCGTCAGGGCTCCTACAATGAGCAGTTCTTC.

The chain recombines TRBV19 with TRBJ2-5; 10 nucleotides agree with TRBD2. Germline V gene sequence: CDR1 LNHDA, CDR2 SQIVND (reference sequence). CDR3 length: 15 residues. V lost 5 bases to trimming and J lost 5 bases; unmatched junction nucleotides: 8. CDR3 sequence (DNA): TGTGCCAGTAGTTCCCTAGCGGGAGATGGGGAGACCCAGTACTTC. Its translation is CASSSLAGDGETQYF.

The rearrangement joins TRBV28 to TRBJ1-1, with a possible D match to TRBD1 (5 bases). CDR1 and CDR2 (germline): MDHEN, SYDVKM. Trimming cost V 2 bases and J 5 bases, with 9 bases left between them. CDR3 length: 13 residues. CDR3 protein: CASSLIGGTEAFF. CDR3 in DNA: TGTGCCAGCAGTTTAATCGGGGGGACTGAAGCTTTCTTT.

The chain combines TRBV9 with TRBJ2-5, with D possibly being TRBD1 (6 bases). V was cut by 3 bases and J by 5 bases, with 11 bases left in between. Germline V gene lookup returns CDR1 SGDLS and CDR2 YYNGEE. The CDR3 length is 13 residues. DNA of the CDR3: TGTGCCAGCAGCGGCGGACAGATCGAGACCCAGTACTTC. It specifies CASSGGQIETQYF.

The chain couples TRBV29-1 to TRBJ2-7; 9 bases fit TRBD2. The V gene end was trimmed by 8 bases and the J gene end by 0 bases; junction bases not matched to a gene: 5. This CDR3 comprises 13 residues. CDR1 and CDR2 (germline): SQVTM, ANQGSEA. DNA for the CDR3: TGCAGCTTCACGACTAGCGGCTCCTACGAGCAGTACTTC. Translation: CSFTTSGSYEQYF.

The J gene is TRBJ2-6, the V gene TRBV18, with D perhaps assigned TRBD1 or TRBD2 (7 bases each). Germline V gives CDR1 KGHSH, CDR2 LQKENI. V shed 2 bases and J shed 1 base, with 18 bases lying between them. The CDR3 consists of 19 residues. CDR3 in amino acids: CASSPGYRQGGSGANVLTF. In DNA form, the CDR3 reads TGTGCCAGCTCACCAGGATATCGCCAGGGGGGGTCTGGGGCCAACGTCCTGACTTTC.

This rearrangement joins TRBV6-6 to TRBJ2-2, with D unresolved. Per the germline V gene, CDR1 is MNHNY and CDR2 is SVGAGI (reference sequence). CDR3 length: 10 residues. V was shortened by 6 bases and J by 8 bases, with 4 bases between the two germline ends. The CDR3 bases are TGTGCCAGCAGATCAGGGGAGCTGTTTTTT. Amino acids: CASRSGELFF.

This clone was detected only a few times. The J gene is TRBJ1-1, the V gene TRBV19, with unresolved D. The CDR3 spans 13 residues. Trimming left V 3 bases short and J 3 bases short, with 8 bases between. CDR1 LNHDA and CDR2 SQIVND come from the germline V gene (reference sequence). The DNA of the CDR3 is TGTGCCAGTAGTATGGATAGGGACACTGAAGCTTTCTTT. Translated, it gives CASSMDRDTEAFF.

This chain uses TRBV2 with TRBJ1-2; the D is unclear. This CDR3 is built from 14 residues. Looked up from germline, CDR1 is SNHLY and CDR2 is FYNNEI. The ends were cut back, 6 bases at V and 5 bases at J, with 16 bases in the middle. CDR3 region: CASRMDALSYGYTF. CDR3 coding DNA: TGTGCCAGCAGGATGGACGCCCTATCATATGGCTACACCTTC. Variable domain in full (rest from reference TRBV2 and TRBJ1-2): EPEVTQTPSHQVTQMGQEVILRCVPISNHLYFYWYRQILGQKVEFLVSFYNNEISEKSEIFDDQFSVERPDGSNFTLKIRSTKLEDSAMYFCASRMDALSYGYTFGSGTRLTVV.